Listed here is a single T cell receptor beta chain. Germline V CDR1 and CDR2: LNHDA, SQIVND (reference sequence). This CDR3 has 12 amino acids. V was clipped by 3 bases and J by 9 bases, with 9 bases between them. The sample comes from a study of cytomegalovirus exposure and HLA in healthy donors. In the PCR, 60 Vbeta and 13 Jbeta primers were used. The data were produced by immunoSEQ multiplex PCR, yet TCRdb's version contains in-frame clones alone and is incomplete. This table holds about 120,000 clones, about 74% found once. The rearrangement joins TRBV19 to TRBJ1-5; D perhaps matches TRBD1 (6 bases). The clonotype comes from a woman aged 35 to 49 in good health and CMV-seropositive. The source material was PBMCs. CDR3 coding DNA: TGTGCCAGTAGTATGGGGGCAGGGCCCCAGCATTTT. Its protein product is CASSMGAGPQHF. The full variable domain, completed using reference TRBV19 and TRBJ1-5, is DGGITQSPKYLFRKEGQNVTLSCEQNLNHDAMYWYRQDPGQGLRLIYYSQIVNDFQKGDIAEGYSVSREKKESFPLTVTSAQKNPTAFYLCASSMGAGPQHFGDGTRLSIL.